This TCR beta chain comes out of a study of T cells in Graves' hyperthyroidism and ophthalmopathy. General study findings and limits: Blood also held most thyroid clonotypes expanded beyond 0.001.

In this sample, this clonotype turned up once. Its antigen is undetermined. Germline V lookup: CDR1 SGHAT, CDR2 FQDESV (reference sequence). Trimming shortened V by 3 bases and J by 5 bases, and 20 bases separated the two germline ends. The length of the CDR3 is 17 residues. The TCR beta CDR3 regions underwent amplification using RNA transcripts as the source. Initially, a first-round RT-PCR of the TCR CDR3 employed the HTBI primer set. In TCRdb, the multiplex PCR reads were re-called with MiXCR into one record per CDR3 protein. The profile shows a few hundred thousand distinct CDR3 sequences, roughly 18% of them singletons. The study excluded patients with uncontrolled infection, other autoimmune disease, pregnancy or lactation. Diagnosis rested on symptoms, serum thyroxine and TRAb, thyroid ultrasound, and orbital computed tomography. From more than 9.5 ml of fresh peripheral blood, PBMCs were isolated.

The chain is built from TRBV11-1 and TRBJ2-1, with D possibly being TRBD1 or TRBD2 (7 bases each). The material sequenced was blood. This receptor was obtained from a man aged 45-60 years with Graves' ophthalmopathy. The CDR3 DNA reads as TGTGCCAGCAGCTTCCGCAGGGGGAGGGCCACTCACAATGAGCAGTTCTTC. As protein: CASSFRRGRATHNEQFF.